The 3 T cell receptor beta chains presented below share a single source sample, sequenced in a study of blood T cell repertoires in COVID-19. Sequencing used immunoSEQ multiplex PCR; TCRdb keeps in-frame clones, though not all of them. The sample holds over 50,000 clones, about 90% seen once. Sequences were obtained from peripheral blood. These receptors were obtained from a human donor in a cohort sampled during active COVID-19.

This clone showed up just once. The CDR3 here is CASSLSGTVATNEKLFF. In DNA form, the CDR3 reads TGCGCCAGCAGCTTGTCCGGGACAGTTGCAACTAATGAAAAACTGTTTTTT. The rearrangement links TRBV5-1 to TRBJ1-4, with TRBD1 matching 7 bases. V lost 1 base to trimming and J lost 0 bases; unmatched junction nucleotides: 6. Germline lookup yields CDR1 SGHRS and CDR2 YFSETQ. This CDR3 region has 17 residues.

The rearrangement links TRBV2 to TRBJ2-7; tentatively, D is TRBD1 (7 bases). This CDR3 is 13 amino acids long. Trimming took off 6 bases at V and 1 base at J, with 10 bases between the two ends. The germline V gene encodes CDR1 SNHLY and CDR2 FYNNEI. DNA of the CDR3: TGTGCCAGCAGGGGGGGACAGTCCTACGAGCAGTACTTC. Its translation: CASRGGQSYEQYF. Variable domain in full (rest from reference TRBV2 and TRBJ2-7): EPEVTQTPSHQVTQMGQEVILRCVPISNHLYFYWYRQILGQKVEFLVSFYNNEISEKSEIFDDQFSVERPDGSNFTLKIRSTKLEDSAMYFCASRGGQSYEQYFGPGTRLTVT.

The CDR3 sequence: CASSPSGRGRAKNIQYF. Here the CDR3 DNA reads TGTGCCAGCAGCCCGAGCGGGAGAGGGAGAGCCAAAAACATTCAGTACTTC. The chain employs TRBV7-2 and TRBJ2-4, with 8 bases lining up with TRBD2. V shed 5 bases and J 0 bases; nucleotides not matched to a gene: 9. The CDR3 contains 17 residues. Germline values: CDR1 SGHTA, CDR2 FQGNSA.